Listed below are T cell receptor beta chains from one sample, sequenced in a study of blood T cell repertoires in COVID-19. Sequencing used immunoSEQ multiplex PCR; TCRdb keeps in-frame clones, though not all of them. Of roughly 140,000 clones listed, more than 75% are singletons. What was sequenced was peripheral blood. Receptors were obtained from a man in his 60s with acute or convalescent COVID-19. CDR3s include the opening cysteine and the closing phenylalanine or tryptophan. D genes are given only for firm matches. Only part of the rows carry a size: once, few, many, or a class if the clone is expanded.

clone size,V gene,D gene,J gene,CDR3 protein,CDR3 DNA
-,TRBV30,TRBD2,TRBJ2-3,CAWDRGGRSADTQYF,TGTGCCTGGGACCGGGGGGGGAGGAGCGCAGATACGCAGTATTTT
-,TRBV24-1,-,TRBJ1-1,CAPPLTEAFF,TGTGCCCCCCCCCTCACTGAAGCTTTCTTT
-,TRBV6-2/TRBV6-3,-,TRBJ2-5,CASSDPGNQETQYF,TGTGCCAGCAGCGACCCGGGGAACCAAGAGACCCAGTACTTC
-,TRBV19,TRBD1,TRBJ2-7,CASSMIGGTYEQYF,TGTGCCAGTAGTATGATAGGGGGCACCTACGAGCAGTACTTC
-,TRBV7-2,-,TRBJ2-5,CASSYQGSETQYF,TGTGCCAGCAGCTATCAGGGTTCGGAGACCCAGTACTTC
-,TRBV18,-,TRBJ1-4,CASTFTGINEKLFF,TGTGCCAGCACCTTTACAGGAATTAATGAAAAACTGTTTTTT
-,TRBV29-1,TRBD1,TRBJ2-7,CSARDSYEQYF,TGCAGCGCCCGGGACAGTTACGAGCAGTACTTC
-,TRBV29-1,TRBD1,TRBJ2-1,CSVGGQHEGPYNEQFF,TGCAGCGTTGGGGGACAGCATGAGGGCCCCTACAATGAGCAGTTCTTC
-,TRBV2,TRBD2,TRBJ2-1,CASSESSGGSYNEQFF,TGTGCCAGCAGTGAATCCAGCGGGGGTTCCTACAATGAGCAGTTCTTC
few,TRBV12-3/TRBV12-4,-,TRBJ2-3,CASSLGVYTQYF,TGTGCCAGCAGCCTTGGAGTCTATACGCAGTATTTT
-,TRBV4-1,-,TRBJ2-1,CASSPSRGLSYNEQFF,TGCGCCAGCAGCCCATCTAGGGGTCTTTCCTACAATGAGCAGTTCTTC
-,TRBV5-8,TRBD1,TRBJ2-5,CASSPGTVIQETQYF,TGTGCCAGCAGCCCCGGGACAGTAATACAAGAGACCCAGTACTTC
-,TRBV7-3,-,TRBJ2-3,CASSLGPGAGQDTQYF,TGTGCCAGCAGCTTGGGTCCCGGGGCGGGACAGGATACGCAGTATTTT
-,TRBV19,-,TRBJ1-1,CASSMWSRGGITEAFF,TGTGCCAGTAGTATGTGGTCCCGGGGAGGGATCACTGAAGCTTTCTTT
few,TRBV30,TRBD1,TRBJ2-3,CAWGGQFYTQYF,TGTGCCTGGGGGGGACAGTTTTATACGCAGTATTTT
-,TRBV6-6,TRBD2,TRBJ2-3,CASNSLDSGRAYTQYF,TGTGCCAGCAACTCCCTTGATAGCGGGAGGGCATATACGCAGTATTTT
-,TRBV19,-,TRBJ1-5,CASIGGNNNQPQHF,TGTGCCAGTATCGGCGGGAACAACAATCAGCCCCAGCATTTT
-,TRBV4-1,TRBD1,TRBJ2-5,CASSLNTGEETQYF,TGCGCCAGCAGCCTAAACACAGGGGAGGAGACCCAGTACTTC
-,TRBV7-9,-,TRBJ2-1,CASSHSGDEQFF,TGTGCCAGCTCTCACTCGGGGGATGAGCAGTTCTTC
-,TRBV9,TRBD2,TRBJ2-3,CASSPTSGRANTQYF,TGTGCCAGCAGCCCGACTAGCGGGAGGGCAAATACGCAGTATTTT
-,TRBV5-4,TRBD1,TRBJ2-7,CASSLSPGGNYEQYF,TGTGCCAGCAGCTTGTCCCCAGGGGGCAACTACGAGCAGTACTTC
few,TRBV5-1,TRBD2,TRBJ2-5,CASSPPRGTSGVQETQYF,TGCGCCAGCAGCCCACCCCGGGGGACTAGCGGGGTCCAAGAGACCCAGTACTTC
-,TRBV10-3,TRBD1,TRBJ2-5,CAISGGTGSGQETQYF,TGTGCCATCAGTGGCGGGACAGGGTCCGGCCAAGAGACCCAGTACTTC
-,TRBV24-1,TRBD2,TRBJ2-3,CATSDLGGRATDTQYF,TGTGCCACCAGTGATTTGGGCGGGAGGGCCACAGATACGCAGTATTTT
-,TRBV5-6,-,TRBJ2-7,CASSSGLLSYEQYF,TGTGCCAGCAGCTCGGGACTGCTCTCCTACGAGCAGTACTTC
few,TRBV10-1,-,TRBJ1-2,CASSPGTTYGYTF,TGCGCCAGCAGCCCCGGGACAACTTATGGCTACACCTTC
few,TRBV7-9,TRBD2,TRBJ2-7,CASSAVRELAEQYF,TGTGCCAGCAGCGCCGTGCGGGAGTTGGCCGAGCAGTACTTC
-,TRBV11-2,-,TRBJ2-3,CASSLVQGADTQYF,TGTGCCAGCAGCTTAGTCCAGGGTGCAGATACGCAGTATTTT
-,TRBV6-1,-,TRBJ1-2,CASSEDYIYGYTF,TGTGCCAGCAGTGAAGATTATATCTATGGCTACACCTTC
-,TRBV10-1,-,TRBJ2-4,CASSEGSPGNIQYF,TGCGCCAGCAGTGAAGGGTCCCCAGGGAACATTCAGTACTTC
-,TRBV7-2,TRBD2,TRBJ2-1,CASSLEGLAGYNEQFF,TGTGCCAGCAGCTTAGAAGGACTAGCGGGATACAATGAGCAGTTCTTC
-,TRBV5-4,-,TRBJ2-3,CASSTRLVSGTDTQYF,TGTGCCAGCAGCACAAGACTAGTTTCTGGCACAGATACGCAGTATTTT
few,TRBV12-3/TRBV12-4,TRBD2,TRBJ2-3,CASSSKRGDPQYF,TGTGCCAGCAGCTCCAAGCGGGGGGACCCGCAGTATTTT
few,TRBV27,-,TRBJ2-1,CASNHSRRDNEQFF,TGTGCCAGCAACCACTCGAGGCGGGACAATGAGCAGTTCTTC
-,TRBV6-5,TRBD2,TRBJ2-7,CASSPGLAGTYEQYF,TGTGCCAGCTCCCCAGGACTAGCGGGAACCTACGAGCAGTACTTC
-,TRBV3-1/TRBV3-2,TRBD2,TRBJ2-3,CASSQHASGRADTQYF,TGTGCCAGCAGCCAACACGCTAGCGGGAGGGCAGATACGCAGTATTTT
once,TRBV12-3/TRBV12-4,-,TRBJ1-5,CASSFDRNQPQHF,TGTGCCAGCAGTTTCGACAGGAATCAGCCCCAGCATTTT
-,TRBV2,-,TRBJ1-1,CASSEGQGGAFF,TGTGCCAGCAGTGAAGGGCAAGGGGGAGCTTTCTTT
-,TRBV7-9,-,TRBJ2-1,CASSTHQVAASYNEQFF,TGTGCCAGCAGCACGCATCAGGTAGCGGCGTCCTACAATGAGCAGTTCTTC
-,TRBV7-3,TRBD1,TRBJ2-7,CASSPQGGGYEQYF,TGTGCCAGCAGCCCCCAAGGGGGCGGTTACGAGCAGTACTTC
-,TRBV5-1,-,TRBJ1-2,CASSLVRDYGYTF,TGCGCCAGCAGCTTGGTTAGAGACTATGGCTACACCTTC
-,TRBV25-1,-,TRBJ1-2,CASSELDSLYGYTF,TGTGCCAGCAGTGAATTAGACAGTCTCTATGGCTACACCTTC
-,TRBV18,-,TRBJ1-6,CASSPLGHENSPLHF,TGTGCCAGCTCACCCTTGGGACACGAAAATTCACCCCTCCACTTT
-,TRBV10-1,-,TRBJ2-1,CASSATGSSYNEQFF,TGCGCCAGCAGTGCCACAGGGAGCTCCTACAATGAGCAGTTCTTC
-,TRBV19,TRBD1,TRBJ1-3,CASRPGQGGSGNTIYF,TGTGCCAGCCGTCCGGGACAGGGTGGCTCTGGAAACACCATATATTTT
-,TRBV24-1,TRBD2,TRBJ2-1,CATTAGGGWDEQFF,TGTGCCACCACAGCGGGAGGGGGATGGGATGAGCAGTTCTTC
-,TRBV2,-,TRBJ1-5,CASSDRGGRQPQHF,TGTGCCAGCAGTGATCGGGGTGGGAGACAGCCCCAGCATTTT
-,TRBV6-5,TRBD2,TRBJ2-3,CATHRLAEYTDTQYF,TGTGCCACCCACCGACTAGCGGAGTACACAGATACGCAGTATTTT
few,TRBV6-5,TRBD2,TRBJ2-1,CASKPLAEFYNEQFF,TGTGCCAGCAAACCGCTAGCGGAATTTTACAATGAGCAGTTCTTC
-,TRBV7-3,-,TRBJ2-3,CASSLTAGTDTQYF,TGTGCCAGCAGCTTAACGGCCGGCACAGATACGCAGTATTTT
-,TRBV7-3,TRBD1,TRBJ2-7,CASSLTGGAGYEQYF,TGTGCCAGCAGCCTTACAGGGGGCGCCGGGTACGAGCAGTACTTC
-,TRBV29-1,TRBD1,TRBJ2-5,CSVEDPIDRVETQYF,TGCAGCGTTGAAGACCCCATCGACAGGGTAGAGACCCAGTACTTC
-,TRBV12-3/TRBV12-4,TRBD1,TRBJ1-4,CASSEQGNEKLFF,TGTGCCAGCAGCGAACAGGGGAATGAAAAACTGTTTTTT
-,TRBV28,-,TRBJ2-1,CASSSWTASAYNEQFF,TGTGCCAGCAGTTCGTGGACAGCCAGCGCCTACAATGAGCAGTTCTTC
-,TRBV28,-,TRBJ1-1,CASSGLTTEAFF,TGTGCCAGCTCAGGGTTGACCACTGAAGCTTTCTTT
-,TRBV5-5,TRBD2,TRBJ2-7,CASSSGLAGFEQYF,TGTGCCAGCAGCTCGGGACTAGCGGGATTTGAGCAGTACTTC
-,TRBV5-5,-,TRBJ1-2,CASSLGEGVGGYTF,TGTGCCAGCAGCTTGGGTGAAGGGGTCGGTGGCTACACCTTC
-,TRBV3-1/TRBV3-2,-,TRBJ2-1,CASSQATYYGEQFF,TGTGCCAGCAGCCAAGCTACTTATTACGGTGAGCAGTTCTTC